This record covers a single T cell receptor beta chain. This receptor's antigen is unknown. Base qualities are missing; no much larger clone stands one base away. The source of the sample is a study of cytomegalovirus exposure and HLA in healthy donors (dated by TCRdb to about 2017). A note on the overall study: According to an earlier analysis of several hundred of the donors, about 179 million T cells yielded 95 million to 140 million unique TCR beta sequences and approximately 280 Gb of sequence data. The later analysis used no new phenotypic data to find candidate immune exposures, relying instead on TCR beta sequences and their occurrence across donors. The study aimed to test whether cataloging public T cell receptors could reveal signatures of past pathogen exposure. Along with the roughly 670-subject first cohort, a separate validation cohort of approximately 110 different subjects was used. Of the 300 to 450 genotyped donors, over 80% were placed in the genetic ancestry cluster associated with self-reported Caucasian donors. All discovery cohort repertoires had been generated on a single sequencing platform. Donor age, sex, ethnicity and CMV serostatus were collected together with the repertoire data. Five DR-DQ haplotypes were handled as single units for association and clustering because linkage in the cohort was strong. To predict cytomegalovirus infection status, the study combined high-throughput TCR immunosequencing, statistical association of individual TCRs with disease status, and machine learning. In an earlier analysis of roughly 540 of the donors, high-throughput TCR beta sequencing was used to judge whether each TCR beta V gene segment behaved as functional or pseudogenic. Using immunosequencing, the study profiled T cell repertoires from about 610 subjects and related those repertoires to cytomegalovirus serostatus. Across 300 to 400 genotyped donors of the cohort, an average of roughly 250,000 unique TCR beta nucleotide sequences per donor were sequenced, and roughly 20% of those sequences were non-productive. Around 300 gigabases of sequencing data and some 85 million unique TCR sequences were included in an early release covering about 600 HLA-typed donors. Both class I and class II loci were covered by HLA typing, at four-digit resolution. A later genetic analysis took genome-wide SNP genotypes for about three fifths of the roughly 700 donors and used that subset as a discovery cohort. Typing coverage differed by locus: A, B, C, DRB1 and DQB1 were typed in roughly 629-640 donors, DQA1 in 500 to 550, DPA1 in 606, and DPB1 in 472. In a later analysis, previously published TCR beta repertoires from about 640 donors were re-analyzed and high-resolution HLA genotyping was added so that TCR occurrence patterns could be studied. What the study reported, not specific to this receptor: The classifier was reported to diagnose cytomegalovirus status with high specificity and sensitivity in both the original cohort and the validation cohort. The cohort was sequenced for TCR beta chains only, and without alpha or paired-chain data the features that could be detected were limited. It was suggested by the authors that the approach could potentially be generalized to other disease states and immunological phenotypes. An association between a missense DCLRE1C variant and V-gene and J-gene trimming of TCR beta chains was found in a later genetic analysis and replicated in an independent cohort. Because the 87-base-pair reads could not distinguish some IMGT-functional V segments, including TRBV6-2 and TRBV6-3, those segments were excluded. In an earlier analysis of 500 to 650 of the donors, most TCR beta V segments appeared in productive rearrangements about 87% or about 30% of the time, broadly matching IMGT annotations. Three of the identified cytomegalovirus-associated TCR beta chains were confirmed in vitro to be specific for cytomegalovirus antigens. In the study, around 160 TCR beta chains were listed as associated with cytomegalovirus. While some public TCRs were present in many individuals, most TCR sequences turned up only very rarely across donors. In a later analysis, the rate of TCR association differed among HLA loci, with DRB1 alleles having the most associated TCRs and HLA-C alleles having the fewest. In a later genetic analysis, fewer N-insertions in productive TCRs were reported among donors in an Asian-associated ancestry cluster than the approximately 710-donor mean. Because counts were too low, about 15 rarely observed V segments, including chromosome 9 orphons, were left out of the earlier analysis of over 550 of the donors. Correlated functional status among segregating V segments might reflect linkage disequilibrium, but an unknown experimental factor could not be ruled out. Presence/absence analyses assumed roughly uniform sequencing depth across donors, an assumption that may not hold. A further reported finding was that TCR beta sequences accurately predicted the HLA-A and HLA-B alleles for most subjects in the first cohort. In a later analysis, several top co-occurrence clusters were reported to appear linked to parvovirus B19, influenza, CMV and Epstein-Barr virus. HLA typing was unavailable for some donors at each locus, so association tests used only the typed subset. When HLA alleles, especially DR and DQ, strongly co-occurred, attributing TCR associations to individual alleles was difficult. According to a later analysis, most CMV-associated TCR beta chains appeared to be HLA-restricted, and the HLA associations seemed to be driven largely by CMV exposure. A later analysis found that HLA-associated TCR beta chains were more clonally expanded and had lower generation probabilities than equally common non-associated chains. At a false discovery rate of 0.05, a later analysis linked 15,000 to 20,000 TCR beta sequences to specific HLA alleles. For the cohort, immune exposure information was limited to CMV serostatus. A cluster of highly shared sequence variants was judged likely to be a technical artifact of the sequencing pipeline.

Cut back by 6 bases and 6 bases, the V and J ends lie 6 bases apart. Inclusive of the bounding cysteine and phenylalanine, the CDR3 is 10 residues long. The retained sequence is limited to the CDR3, 30 bases, with the frame set at the first base. The germline V gene encodes CDR1 DFQATT and CDR2 SNEGSKA (reference sequence). In total, roughly 710 healthy bone marrow donors made up the cohort. At the time of sampling, all cohort members were nominally healthy, though unrecorded immune exposures were likely present. The donor tested CMV seronegative, placing the donor among the approximately 400 seronegative members of the cohort. A peripheral blood sample was provided by each donor, and peripheral blood mononuclear cells were used for TCR beta sequencing. The Qiagen DNeasy Blood Extraction Kit was used to extract genomic DNA from the blood cell samples. Library prep was done by the immunoSEQ multiplex PCR assay. For the multiplex PCR, a mixture combining 60 forward primers for TCR Vbeta segments and 13 reverse primers for TCR Jbeta segments was used. The CDR3 region of rearranged TCR beta genes was amplified from genomic DNA with a multiplex PCR assay. Amplified TCR beta libraries were sequenced as 87-base-pair reads on the Illumina HiSeq System. As for how the authors treated the data: Across the 670 or so repertoires, a later analysis counted some 80 million unique TCR beta chains, roughly 11 million of which were shared by at least two donors. Raw reads were error-corrected and collapsed into unique sequences by a nearest-neighbor algorithm in which closely related sequences were merged to remove PCR and sequencing errors. To assign V, D and J gene segments, CDR3 sequences were aligned to IMGT reference sequences. For a sequence to be retained, a match of at least six nucleotides to both a V gene segment and a J gene segment was required. Rearrangements were classified as productive when the CDR3 lacked stop codons and remained in frame with V and J, and all other rearrangements were classified as non-productive. CDR3 was defined according to IMGT convention as the region running from the second conserved V-encoded cysteine to the conserved J-encoded phenylalanine. The earlier analysis of about 530 of the donors excluded any sequence lacking an unambiguous match to a single V gene segment. In an earlier analysis of 587 of the donors, V segments were called functional above 56.7% productive rearrangements and were called segregating when the between-donor standard deviation exceeded 5%. A statistical classification framework was developed to diagnose cytomegalovirus status using the catalog of TCR beta chain sequences. In a later analysis, TCR nucleotide sequences were compared against IMGT/GENE-DB human TR gene sequences so that V and J genes could be assigned. The TCRdist pipeline was used in a later analysis to assign CDR3 sequences and most-parsimonious VDJ recombination scenarios. In a later analysis, each TCR beta chain was defined by its CDR3 amino acid sequence together with its V-gene family, and reads without a unique V-gene family were excluded. To address suspected cross-contamination and a sequencing artifact, a later analysis removed 450 to 700 highly shared, low-generation-probability nucleotide sequences. For each public chain, a later analysis derived a clonal expansion index from normalized ranks of inferred template counts within each repertoire. In a later analysis, generation probabilities were computed using a VDJ recombination model fitted to out-of-frame rearrangements, and the results were checked against IGoR. In a later analysis, hypergeometric tests were used to score TCR-TCR, TCR-HLA and TCR-CMV co-occurrence, with a repertoire-size bias correction applied to TCR pairs. False discovery rates were estimated in a later analysis by permuting HLA or CMV assignments 20 times. A later analysis grouped co-occurring TCRs with DBSCAN, adding TCRdist sequence similarity when clustering within HLA-allele-positive subsets. Co-occurrence clustering excluded repertoires with fewer than 30,000 or more than 120,000 public chains, plus five with anomalous nucleotide sharing. TCRdb carries this immuneACCESS record with in-frame sequences only. Its versions omit some clonotypes, under half of them owing to an unresolved V gene in the studies checked, with the rest unexplained. V, J and clone size are those of that table, while D and trimming were read from the DNA. The sample table shows 120,000 or so clones, and about 80% are seen once. The ten most abundant clones make up about 2% of the sample.

The TCR sequence derives from a man aged 18 to 29 in good health and CMV-seronegative. Source material: PBMCs. Recombination linked TRBV20-1 to TRBJ2-1, with an unclear D gene assignment. CDR3 region: CSAEFNEQFF. The sequenced DNA is TGCAGTGCCGAGTTCAATGAGCAGTTCTTC.